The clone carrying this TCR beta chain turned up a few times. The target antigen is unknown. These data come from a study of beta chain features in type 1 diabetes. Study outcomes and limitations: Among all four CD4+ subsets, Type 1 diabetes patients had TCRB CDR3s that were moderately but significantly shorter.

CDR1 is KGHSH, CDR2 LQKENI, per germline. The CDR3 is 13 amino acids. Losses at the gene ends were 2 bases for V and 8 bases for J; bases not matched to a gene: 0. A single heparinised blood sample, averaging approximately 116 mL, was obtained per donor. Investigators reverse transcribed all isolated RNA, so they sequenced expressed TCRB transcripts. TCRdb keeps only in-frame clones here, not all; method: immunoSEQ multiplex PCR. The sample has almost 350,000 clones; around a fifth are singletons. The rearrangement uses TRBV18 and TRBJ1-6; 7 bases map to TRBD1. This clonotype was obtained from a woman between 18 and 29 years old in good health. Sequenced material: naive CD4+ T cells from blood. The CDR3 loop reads CASSPGTDSPLHF. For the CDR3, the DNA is TGTGCCAGCTCACCAGGGACAGATTCACCCCTCCACTTT. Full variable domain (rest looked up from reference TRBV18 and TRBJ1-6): NAGVMQNPRHLVRRRGQEARLRCSPMKGHSHVYWYRQLPEEGLKFMVYLQKENIIDESGMPKERFSAEFPKEGPSILRIQQVVRGDSAAYFCASSPGTDSPLHFGNGTRLTVT.